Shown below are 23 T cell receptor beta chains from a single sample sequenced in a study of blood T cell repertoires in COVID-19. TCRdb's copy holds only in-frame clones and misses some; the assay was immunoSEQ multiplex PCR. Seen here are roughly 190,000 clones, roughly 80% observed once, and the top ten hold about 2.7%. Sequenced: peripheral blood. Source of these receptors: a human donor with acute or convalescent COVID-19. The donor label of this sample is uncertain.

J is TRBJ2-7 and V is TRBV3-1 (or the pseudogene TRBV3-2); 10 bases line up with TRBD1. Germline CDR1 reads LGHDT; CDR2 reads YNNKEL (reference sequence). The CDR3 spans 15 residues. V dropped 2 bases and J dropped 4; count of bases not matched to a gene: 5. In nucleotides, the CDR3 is TGTGCCAGCAGCCAATCTTTGGACAGGGGGTACGAGCAGTACTTC. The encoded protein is CASSQSLDRGYEQYF.

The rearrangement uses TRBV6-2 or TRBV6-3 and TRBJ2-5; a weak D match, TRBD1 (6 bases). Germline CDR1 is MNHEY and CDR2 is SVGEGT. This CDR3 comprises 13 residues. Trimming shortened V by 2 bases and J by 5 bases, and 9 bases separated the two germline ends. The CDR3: CASSYTGLETQYF. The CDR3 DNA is TGTGCCAGCAGTTACACAGGGTTGGAGACCCAGTACTTC.

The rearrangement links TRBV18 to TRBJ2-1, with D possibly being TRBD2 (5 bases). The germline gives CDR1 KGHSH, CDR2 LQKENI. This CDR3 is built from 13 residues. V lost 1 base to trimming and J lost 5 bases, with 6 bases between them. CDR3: CASSPLANNEQFF. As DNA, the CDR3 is TGTGCCAGCTCACCACTAGCGAACAATGAGCAGTTCTTC.

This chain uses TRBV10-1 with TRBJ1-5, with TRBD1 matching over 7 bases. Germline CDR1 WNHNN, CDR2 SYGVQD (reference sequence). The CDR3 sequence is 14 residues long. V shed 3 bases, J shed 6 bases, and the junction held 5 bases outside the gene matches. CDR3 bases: TGCGCCAGCAGTGAATGGGCAGGGGGTCAGCCCCAGCATTTT. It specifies CASSEWAGGQPQHF.

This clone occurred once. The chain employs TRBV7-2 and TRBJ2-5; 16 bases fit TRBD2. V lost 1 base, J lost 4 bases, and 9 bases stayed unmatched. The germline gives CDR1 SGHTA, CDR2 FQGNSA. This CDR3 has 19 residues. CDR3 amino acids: CASSLGSGTSGGVRETQYF. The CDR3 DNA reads TGTGCCAGCAGCTTAGGGTCCGGGACTAGCGGGGGGGTGAGAGAGACCCAGTACTTC.

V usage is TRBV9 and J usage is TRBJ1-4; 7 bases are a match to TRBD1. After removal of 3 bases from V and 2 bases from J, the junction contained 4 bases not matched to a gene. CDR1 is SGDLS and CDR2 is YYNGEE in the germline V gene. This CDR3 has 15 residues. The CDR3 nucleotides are TGTGCCAGCAGCGCCCAGGGGGTCACTAATGAAAAACTGTTTTTT. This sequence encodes CASSAQGVTNEKLFF.

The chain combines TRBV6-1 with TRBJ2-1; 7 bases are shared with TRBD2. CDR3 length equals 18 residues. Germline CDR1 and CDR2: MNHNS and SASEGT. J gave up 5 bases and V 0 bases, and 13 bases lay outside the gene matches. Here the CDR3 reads CASSEALSSGQRHNEQFF. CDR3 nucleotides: TGTGCCAGCAGTGAAGCCCTATCTAGCGGACAACGCCACAATGAGCAGTTCTTC.

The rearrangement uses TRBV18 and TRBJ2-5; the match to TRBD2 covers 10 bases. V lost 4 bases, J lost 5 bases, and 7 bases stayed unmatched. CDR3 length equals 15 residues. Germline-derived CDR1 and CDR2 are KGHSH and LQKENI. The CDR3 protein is CASSLLAGDRETQYF. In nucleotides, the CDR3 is TGTGCCAGCTCACTTCTAGCGGGAGATAGGGAGACCCAGTACTTC.

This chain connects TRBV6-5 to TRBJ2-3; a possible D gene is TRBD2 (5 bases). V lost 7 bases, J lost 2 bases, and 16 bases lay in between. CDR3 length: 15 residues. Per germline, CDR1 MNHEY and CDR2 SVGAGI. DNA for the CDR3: TGTGCCAGCACCCAAAGAGGAGGTATCACAGATACGCAGTATTTT. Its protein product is CASTQRGGITDTQYF.

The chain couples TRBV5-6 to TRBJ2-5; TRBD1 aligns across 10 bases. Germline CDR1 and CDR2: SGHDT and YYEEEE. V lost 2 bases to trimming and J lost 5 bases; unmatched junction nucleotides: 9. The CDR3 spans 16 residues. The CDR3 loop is CASSFFSGTGEETQYF. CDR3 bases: TGTGCCAGCAGCTTTTTTTCCGGGACAGGGGAGGAGACCCAGTACTTC.

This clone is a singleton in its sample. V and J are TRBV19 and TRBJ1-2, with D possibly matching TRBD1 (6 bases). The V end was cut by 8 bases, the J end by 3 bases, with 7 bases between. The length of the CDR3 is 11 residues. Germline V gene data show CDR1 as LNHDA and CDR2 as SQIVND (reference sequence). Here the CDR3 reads CASRTDYGYTF. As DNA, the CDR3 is TGTGCCAGTCGGACAGACTATGGCTACACCTTC.

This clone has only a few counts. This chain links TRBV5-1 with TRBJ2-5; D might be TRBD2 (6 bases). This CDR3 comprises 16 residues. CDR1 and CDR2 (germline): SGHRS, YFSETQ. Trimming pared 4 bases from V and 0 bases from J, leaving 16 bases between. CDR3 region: CASSLGGSGYQETQYF. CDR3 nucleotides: TGCGCCAGCAGCCTGGGGGGATCAGGGTACCAAGAGACCCAGTACTTC.

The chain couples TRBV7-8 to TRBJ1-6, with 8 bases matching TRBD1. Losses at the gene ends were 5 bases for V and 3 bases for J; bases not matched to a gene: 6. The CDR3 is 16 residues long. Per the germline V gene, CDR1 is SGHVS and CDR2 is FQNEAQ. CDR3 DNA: TGTGCCAGCAGCGTGGGACAGGCGTTCTATAATTCACCCCTCCACTTT. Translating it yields CASSVGQAFYNSPLHF.

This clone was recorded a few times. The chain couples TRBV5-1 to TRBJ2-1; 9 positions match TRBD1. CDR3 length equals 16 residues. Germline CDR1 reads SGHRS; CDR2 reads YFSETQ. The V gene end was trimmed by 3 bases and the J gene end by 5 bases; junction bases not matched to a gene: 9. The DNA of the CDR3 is TGCGCCAGCAGCTGGGGCCGGGACAGGGCAAACAATGAGCAGTTCTTC. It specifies CASSWGRDRANNEQFF. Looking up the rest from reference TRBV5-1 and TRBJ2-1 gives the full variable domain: KAGVTQTPRYLIKTRGQQVTLSCSPISGHRSVSWYQQTPGQGLQFLFEYFSETQRNKGNFPGRFSGRQFSNSRSEMNVSTLELGDSALYLCASSWGRDRANNEQFFGPGTRLTVL.

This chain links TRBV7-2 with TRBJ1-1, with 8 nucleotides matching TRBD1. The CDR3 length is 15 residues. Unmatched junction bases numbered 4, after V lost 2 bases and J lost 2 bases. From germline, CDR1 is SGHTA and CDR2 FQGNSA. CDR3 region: CASSLTGQGNTEAFF. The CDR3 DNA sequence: TGTGCCAGCAGCTTAACCGGACAGGGTAACACTGAAGCTTTCTTT.

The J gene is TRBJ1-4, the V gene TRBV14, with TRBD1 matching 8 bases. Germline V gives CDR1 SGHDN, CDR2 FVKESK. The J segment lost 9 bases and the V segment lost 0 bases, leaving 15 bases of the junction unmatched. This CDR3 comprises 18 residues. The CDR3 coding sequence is TGTGCCAGCAGCCAAGATCGCGGACAGGGCGTGGATTTTAAAAAACTGTTTTTT. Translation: CASSQDRGQGVDFKKLFF.

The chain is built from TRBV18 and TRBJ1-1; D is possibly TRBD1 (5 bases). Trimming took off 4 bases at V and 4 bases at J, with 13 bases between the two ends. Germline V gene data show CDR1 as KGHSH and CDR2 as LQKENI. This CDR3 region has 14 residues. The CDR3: CASSLLGEATEAFF. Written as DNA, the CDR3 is TGTGCCAGCTCACTCCTGGGGGAGGCCACTGAAGCTTTCTTT.

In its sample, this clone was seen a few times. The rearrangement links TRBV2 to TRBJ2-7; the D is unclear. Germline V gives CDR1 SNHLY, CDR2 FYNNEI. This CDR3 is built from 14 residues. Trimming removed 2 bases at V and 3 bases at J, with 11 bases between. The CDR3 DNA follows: TGTGCCAGCAGTGAATACAGAATCAACTACGAGCAGTACTTC. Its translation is CASSEYRINYEQYF.

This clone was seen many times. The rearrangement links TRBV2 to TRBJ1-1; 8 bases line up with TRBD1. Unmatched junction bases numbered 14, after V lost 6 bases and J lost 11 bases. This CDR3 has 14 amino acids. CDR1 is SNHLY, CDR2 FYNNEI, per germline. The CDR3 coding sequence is TGTGCCAGCAGAAATAGTAACAGGGGGTGGGACGCTTTCTTT. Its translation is CASRNSNRGWDAFF.

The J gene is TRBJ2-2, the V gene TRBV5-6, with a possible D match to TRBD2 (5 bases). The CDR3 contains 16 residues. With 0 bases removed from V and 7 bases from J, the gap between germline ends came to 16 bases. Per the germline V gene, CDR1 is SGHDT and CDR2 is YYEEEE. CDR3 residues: CASSLVGPMAGGELFF. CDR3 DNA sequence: TGTGCCAGCAGCTTGGTTGGGCCCATGGCGGGCGGGGAGCTGTTTTTT.

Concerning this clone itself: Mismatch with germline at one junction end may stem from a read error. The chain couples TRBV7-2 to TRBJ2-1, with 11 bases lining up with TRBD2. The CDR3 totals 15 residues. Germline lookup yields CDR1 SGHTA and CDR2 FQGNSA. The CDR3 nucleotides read TGTGCCAGCAGAAGTGGGATGGTTAGCGGGAGGGAGAAGCTCTTC. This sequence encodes CASRSGMVSGREKLF.

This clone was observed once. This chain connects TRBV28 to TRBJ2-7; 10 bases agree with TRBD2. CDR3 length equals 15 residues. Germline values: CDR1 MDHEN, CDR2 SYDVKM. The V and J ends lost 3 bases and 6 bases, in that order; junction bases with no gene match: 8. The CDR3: CASSLSTSGPSEQYF. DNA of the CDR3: TGTGCCAGCAGTTTGTCGACTAGCGGGCCCTCCGAGCAGTACTTC.

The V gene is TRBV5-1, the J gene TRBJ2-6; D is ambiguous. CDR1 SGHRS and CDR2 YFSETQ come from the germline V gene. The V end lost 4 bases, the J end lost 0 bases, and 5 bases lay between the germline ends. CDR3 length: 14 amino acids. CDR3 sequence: CASSPYSGANVLTF. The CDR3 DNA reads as TGCGCCAGCAGCCCGTACTCTGGGGCCAACGTCCTGACTTTC.